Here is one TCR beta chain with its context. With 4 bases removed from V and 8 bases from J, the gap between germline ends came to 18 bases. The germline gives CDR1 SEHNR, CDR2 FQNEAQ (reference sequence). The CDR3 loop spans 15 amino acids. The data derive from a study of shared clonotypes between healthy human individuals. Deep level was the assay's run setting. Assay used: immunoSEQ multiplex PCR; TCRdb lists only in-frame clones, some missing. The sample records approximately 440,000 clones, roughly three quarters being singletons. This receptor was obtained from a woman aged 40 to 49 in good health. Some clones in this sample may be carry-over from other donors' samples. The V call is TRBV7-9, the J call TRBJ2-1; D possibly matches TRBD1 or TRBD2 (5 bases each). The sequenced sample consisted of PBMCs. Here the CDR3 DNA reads TGTGCCAGCAGCTCCGGACTTACGGGACGAGATGAGCAGTTCTTC. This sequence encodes CASSSGLTGRDEQFF.